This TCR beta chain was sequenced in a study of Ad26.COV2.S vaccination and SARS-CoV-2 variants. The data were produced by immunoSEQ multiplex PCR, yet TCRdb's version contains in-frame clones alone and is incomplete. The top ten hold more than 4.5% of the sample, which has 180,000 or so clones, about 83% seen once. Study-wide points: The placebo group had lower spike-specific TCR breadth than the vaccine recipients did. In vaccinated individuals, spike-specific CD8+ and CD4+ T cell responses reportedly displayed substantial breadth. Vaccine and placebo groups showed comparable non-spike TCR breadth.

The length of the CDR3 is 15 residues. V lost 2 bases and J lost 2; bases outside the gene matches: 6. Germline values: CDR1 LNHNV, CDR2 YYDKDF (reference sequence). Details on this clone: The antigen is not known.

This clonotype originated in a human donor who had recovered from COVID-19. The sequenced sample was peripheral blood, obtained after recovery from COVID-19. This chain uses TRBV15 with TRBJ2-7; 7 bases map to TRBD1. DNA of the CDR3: TGTGCCACCAGCAGACCCGGACAGGCGGCCTACGAGCAGTACTTC. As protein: CATSRPGQAAYEQYF.